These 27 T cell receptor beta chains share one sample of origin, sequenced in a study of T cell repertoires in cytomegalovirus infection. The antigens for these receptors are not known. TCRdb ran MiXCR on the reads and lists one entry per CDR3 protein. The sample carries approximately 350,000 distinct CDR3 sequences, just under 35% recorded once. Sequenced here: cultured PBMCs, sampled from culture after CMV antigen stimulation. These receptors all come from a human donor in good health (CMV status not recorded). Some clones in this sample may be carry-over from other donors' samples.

This chain's CDR3 is CASSRGRQPQHF. The CDR3 DNA reads TGTGCCAGCAGCAGGGGTCGGCAGCCCCAGCATTTT. The chain links TRBV12-3 or TRBV12-4 to TRBJ1-5, with D possibly TRBD1 on 6 matching bases. V was trimmed by 6 bases and J by 7 bases, leaving 10 bases between them. CDR3 length: 12 amino acids.

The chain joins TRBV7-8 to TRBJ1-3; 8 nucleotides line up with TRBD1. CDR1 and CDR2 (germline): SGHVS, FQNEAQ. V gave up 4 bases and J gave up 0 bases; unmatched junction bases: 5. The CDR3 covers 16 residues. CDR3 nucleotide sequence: TGTGCCAGCAGCTCGTGGGACAGGAGCTCTGGAAACACCATATATTTT. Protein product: CASSSWDRSSGNTIYF.

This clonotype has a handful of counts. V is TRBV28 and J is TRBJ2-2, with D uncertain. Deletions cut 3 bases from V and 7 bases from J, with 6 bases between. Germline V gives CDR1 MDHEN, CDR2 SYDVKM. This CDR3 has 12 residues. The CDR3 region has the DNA TGTGCCAGCAGTTTTATAGACGGGGAGCTGTTTTTT. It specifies CASSFIDGELFF. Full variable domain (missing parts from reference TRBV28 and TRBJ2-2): DVKVTQSSRYLVKRTGEKVFLECVQDMDHENMFWYRQDPGLGLRLIYFSYDVKMKEKGDIPEGYSVSREKKERFSLILESASTNQTSMYLCASSFIDGELFFGEGSRLTVL.

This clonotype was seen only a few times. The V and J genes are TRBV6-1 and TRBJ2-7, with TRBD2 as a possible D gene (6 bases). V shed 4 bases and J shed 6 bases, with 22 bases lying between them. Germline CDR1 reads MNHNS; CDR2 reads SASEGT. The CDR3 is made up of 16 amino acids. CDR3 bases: TGTGCCAGCAGTGGCTGGGGGGTAGCTTCGTTGTCCGAGCAGTACGTC. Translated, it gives CASSGWGVASLSEQYV.

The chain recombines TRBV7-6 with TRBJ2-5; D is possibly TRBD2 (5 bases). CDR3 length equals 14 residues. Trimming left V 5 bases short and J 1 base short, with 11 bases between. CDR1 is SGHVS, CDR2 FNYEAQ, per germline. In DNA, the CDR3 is TGTGCCAGCAGCACATCGGGGTTCCAAGAGACCCAGTACTTC. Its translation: CASSTSGFQETQYF.

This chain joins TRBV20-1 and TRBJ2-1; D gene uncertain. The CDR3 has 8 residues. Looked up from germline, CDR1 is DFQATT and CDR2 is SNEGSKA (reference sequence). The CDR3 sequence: CTEDEQFF. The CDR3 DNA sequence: TGCACTGAGGATGAGCAGTTCTTC.

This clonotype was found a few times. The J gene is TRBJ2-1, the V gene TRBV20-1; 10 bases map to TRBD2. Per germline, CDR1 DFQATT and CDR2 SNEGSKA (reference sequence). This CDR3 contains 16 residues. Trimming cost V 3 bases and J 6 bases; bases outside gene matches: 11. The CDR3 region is CSASSGSGRAINEQFF. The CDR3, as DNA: TGCAGTGCTAGTTCAGGGAGCGGGAGGGCTATCAATGAGCAGTTCTTC.

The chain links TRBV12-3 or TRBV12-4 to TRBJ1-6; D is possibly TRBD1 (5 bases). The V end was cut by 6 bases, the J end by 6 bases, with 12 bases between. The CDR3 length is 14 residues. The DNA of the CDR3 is TGTGCCAGCAGAGGCCCAGGGTCTAATTCACCCCTCCACTTT. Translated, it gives CASRGPGSNSPLHF.

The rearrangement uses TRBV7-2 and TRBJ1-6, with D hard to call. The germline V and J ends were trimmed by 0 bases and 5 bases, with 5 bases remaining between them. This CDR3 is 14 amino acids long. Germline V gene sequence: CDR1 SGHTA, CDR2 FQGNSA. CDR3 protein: CASSLASNNSPLHF. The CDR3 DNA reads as TGTGCCAGCAGCTTAGCCTCAAATAATTCACCCCTCCACTTT.

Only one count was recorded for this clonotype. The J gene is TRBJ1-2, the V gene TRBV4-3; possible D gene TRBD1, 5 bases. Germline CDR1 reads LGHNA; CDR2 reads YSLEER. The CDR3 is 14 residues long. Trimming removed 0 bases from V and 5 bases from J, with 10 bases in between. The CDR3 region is CASSQDAGGYGYTF. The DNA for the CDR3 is TGCGCCAGCAGCCAAGATGCGGGGGGGTATGGCTACACCTTC.

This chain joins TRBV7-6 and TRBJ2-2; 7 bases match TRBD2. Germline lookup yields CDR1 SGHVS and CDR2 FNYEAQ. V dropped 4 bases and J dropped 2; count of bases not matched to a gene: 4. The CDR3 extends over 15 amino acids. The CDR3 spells CASSSGLENTGELFF. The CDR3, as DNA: TGTGCCAGCAGCTCCGGACTAGAAAACACCGGGGAGCTGTTTTTT.

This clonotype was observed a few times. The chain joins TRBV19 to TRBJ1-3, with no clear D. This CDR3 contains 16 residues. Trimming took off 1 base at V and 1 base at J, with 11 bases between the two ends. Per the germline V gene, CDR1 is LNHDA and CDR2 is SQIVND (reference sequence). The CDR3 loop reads CASSIGKHVSGNTIYF. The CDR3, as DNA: TGTGCCAGTAGTATAGGCAAACATGTTTCTGGAAACACCATATATTTT.

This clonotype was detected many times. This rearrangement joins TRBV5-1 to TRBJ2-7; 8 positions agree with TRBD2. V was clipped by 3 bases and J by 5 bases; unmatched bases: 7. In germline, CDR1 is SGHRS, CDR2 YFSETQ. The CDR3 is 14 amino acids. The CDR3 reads CASSWSGRADEQYF. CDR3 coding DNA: TGCGCCAGCAGCTGGAGCGGGAGAGCGGACGAGCAGTACTTC.

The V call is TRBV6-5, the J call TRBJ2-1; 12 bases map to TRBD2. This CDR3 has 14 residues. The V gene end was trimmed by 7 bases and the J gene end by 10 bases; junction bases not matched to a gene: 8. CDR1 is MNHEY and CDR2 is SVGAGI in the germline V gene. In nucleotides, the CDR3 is TGTGCCAGCAAACGGGGACTAGCGGGTCGCGAGCAGTTCTTC. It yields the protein CASKRGLAGREQFF.

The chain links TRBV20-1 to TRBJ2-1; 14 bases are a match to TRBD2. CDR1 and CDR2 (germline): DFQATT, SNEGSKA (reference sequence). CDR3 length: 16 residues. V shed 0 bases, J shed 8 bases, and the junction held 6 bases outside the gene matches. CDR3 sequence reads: CSARDGTSGRKYEQFF. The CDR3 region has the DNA TGCAGTGCTAGAGATGGGACTAGCGGGAGAAAATATGAGCAGTTCTTC.

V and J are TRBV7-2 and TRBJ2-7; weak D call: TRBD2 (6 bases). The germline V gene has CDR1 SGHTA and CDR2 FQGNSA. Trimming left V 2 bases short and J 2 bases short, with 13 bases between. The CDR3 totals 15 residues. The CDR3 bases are TGTGCCAGCAGCTTACAGGCGGGAACTCCCTACGAGCAGTACTTC. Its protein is CASSLQAGTPYEQYF.

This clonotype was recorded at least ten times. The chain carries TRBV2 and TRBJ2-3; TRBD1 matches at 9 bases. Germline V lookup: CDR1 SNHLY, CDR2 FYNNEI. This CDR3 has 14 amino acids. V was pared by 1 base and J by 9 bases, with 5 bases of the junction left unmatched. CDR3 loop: CASSEDAGTGTQYF. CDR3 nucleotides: TGTGCCAGCAGTGAAGATGCCGGGACAGGGACGCAGTATTTT.

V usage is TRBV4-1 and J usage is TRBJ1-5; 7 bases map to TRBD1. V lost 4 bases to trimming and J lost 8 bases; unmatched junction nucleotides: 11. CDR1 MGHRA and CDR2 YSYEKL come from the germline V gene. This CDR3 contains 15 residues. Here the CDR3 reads CASSRTQGGRKPQHF. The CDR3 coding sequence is TGCGCCAGCAGCCGCACCCAGGGGGGGCGTAAGCCCCAGCATTTT.

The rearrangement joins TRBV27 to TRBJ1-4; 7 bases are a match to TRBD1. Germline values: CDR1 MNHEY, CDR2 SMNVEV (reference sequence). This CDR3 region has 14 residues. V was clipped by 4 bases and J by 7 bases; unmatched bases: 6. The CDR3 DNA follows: TGTGCCAGCAGTTACCGGGACAGTATTGAAAAACTGTTTTTT. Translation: CASSYRDSIEKLFF.

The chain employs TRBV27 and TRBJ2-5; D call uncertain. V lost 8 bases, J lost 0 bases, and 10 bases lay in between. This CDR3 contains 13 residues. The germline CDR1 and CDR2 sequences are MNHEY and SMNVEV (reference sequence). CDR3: CASGGRHQETQYF. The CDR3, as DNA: TGTGCCAGCGGCGGACGGCACCAAGAGACCCAGTACTTC.

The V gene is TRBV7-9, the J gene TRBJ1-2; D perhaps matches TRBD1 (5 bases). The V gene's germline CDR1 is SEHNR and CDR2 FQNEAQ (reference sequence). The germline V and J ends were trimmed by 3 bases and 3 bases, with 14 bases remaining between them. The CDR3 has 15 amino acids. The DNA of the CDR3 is TGTGCCAGCAGCTTCTCAGAGGTGGGACACTATGGCTACACCTTC. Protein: CASSFSEVGHYGYTF.

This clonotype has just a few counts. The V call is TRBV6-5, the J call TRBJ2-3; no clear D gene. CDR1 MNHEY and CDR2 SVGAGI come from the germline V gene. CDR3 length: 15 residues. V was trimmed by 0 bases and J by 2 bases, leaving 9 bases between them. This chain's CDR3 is CASSYSILVTDTQYF. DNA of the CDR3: TGTGCCAGCAGTTACTCCATCCTAGTCACAGATACGCAGTATTTT.

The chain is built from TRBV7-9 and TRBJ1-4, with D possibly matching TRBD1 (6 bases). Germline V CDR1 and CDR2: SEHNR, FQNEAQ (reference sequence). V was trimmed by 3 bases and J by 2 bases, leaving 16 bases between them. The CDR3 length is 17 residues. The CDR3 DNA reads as TGTGCCAGCAGCTTGAGACAGGAAGAATATACTAATGAAAAACTGTTTTTT. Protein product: CASSLRQEEYTNEKLFF.

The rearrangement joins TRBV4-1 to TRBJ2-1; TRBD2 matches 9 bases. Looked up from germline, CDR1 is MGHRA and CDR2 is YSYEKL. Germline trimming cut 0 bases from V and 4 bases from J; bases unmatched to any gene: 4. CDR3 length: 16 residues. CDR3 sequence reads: CASSQDPAGGYNEQFF. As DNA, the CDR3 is TGCGCCAGCAGCCAAGATCCTGCGGGAGGGTACAATGAGCAGTTCTTC.

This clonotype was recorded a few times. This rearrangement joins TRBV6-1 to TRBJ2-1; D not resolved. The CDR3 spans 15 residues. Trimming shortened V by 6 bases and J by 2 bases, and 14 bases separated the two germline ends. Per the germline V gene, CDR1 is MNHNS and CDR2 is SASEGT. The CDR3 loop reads CASSKHGPPYNEQFF. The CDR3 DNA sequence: TGTGCCAGCAGCAAACACGGACCTCCCTACAATGAGCAGTTCTTC.

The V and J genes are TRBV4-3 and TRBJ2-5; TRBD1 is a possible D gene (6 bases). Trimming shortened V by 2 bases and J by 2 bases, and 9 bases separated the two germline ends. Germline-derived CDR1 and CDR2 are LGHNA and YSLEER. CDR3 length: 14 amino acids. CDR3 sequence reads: CASSQYQGQETQYF. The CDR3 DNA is TGCGCCAGCAGCCAATATCAGGGGCAAGAGACCCAGTACTTC.

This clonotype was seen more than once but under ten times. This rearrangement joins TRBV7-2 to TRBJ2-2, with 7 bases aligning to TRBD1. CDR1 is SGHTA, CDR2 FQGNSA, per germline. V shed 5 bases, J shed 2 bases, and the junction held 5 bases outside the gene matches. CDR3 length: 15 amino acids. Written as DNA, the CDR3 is TGTGCCAGCAGCCTGAGACAGGGAAACACCGGGGAGCTGTTTTTT. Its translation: CASSLRQGNTGELFF.